These 6 T cell receptor beta chains came from one sample sequenced in a study of T cell clonotyping in hematopoietic cell transplantation. The sample's time point: recipient sample about 28 days before transplant, after cytoreduction. Only in-frame clones appear in the TCRdb table, and some are missing; sequencing was by immunoSEQ multiplex PCR. This repertoire shows under 35,000 clones, approximately 77% found once; its top ten account for 5% to 6.5%. This specimen consisted of peripheral blood mononuclear cells, obtained before stem cell transplant. These receptors all come from a man in his forties or fifties with myelodysplastic syndrome. Some clones in this sample may be carry-over from other donors' samples.

CDR3 region: CAWSEGTGSFDGYTF. CDR3 sequence (DNA): TGTGCCTGGAGTGAAGGGACAGGGTCTTTCGATGGCTACACCTTC. J is TRBJ1-2 and V is TRBV30; TRBD1 agrees at 9 bases. Looked up from germline, CDR1 is GTSNPN and CDR2 is SVGIG (reference sequence). The CDR3 loop spans 15 amino acids. V lost 1 base to trimming and J lost 6 bases; unmatched junction nucleotides: 9. The full variable domain, its missing parts supplied by reference TRBV30 and TRBJ1-2, is SQTIHQWPATLVQPVGSPLSLECTVEGTSNPNLYWYRQAAGRGLQLLFYSVGIGQISSEVPQNLSASRPQDRQFILSSKKLLLSDSGFYLCAWSEGTGSFDGYTFGSGTRLTVV.

The chain uses TRBV29-1 and TRBJ1-2, with D maybe TRBD1 (6 bases). Per the germline V gene, CDR1 is SQVTM and CDR2 is ANQGSEA. The CDR3 is 13 amino acids. V lost 2 bases and J 7 bases, leaving 14 bases between the germline ends. CDR3 bases: TGCAGCGTTGAAAAGGGGGACGTAAGTGGCTACACCTTC. Protein: CSVEKGDVSGYTF.

The chain joins TRBV30 to TRBJ1-1; D possibly corresponds to TRBD1 (6 bases). Germline V gives CDR1 GTSNPN, CDR2 SVGIG (reference sequence). V was clipped by 7 bases and J by 1 base, with 16 bases between them. The CDR3 consists of 14 residues. CDR3 in DNA: TGTGCCTCTTCGGTGGACAGCCGGAACACTGAAGCTTTCTTT. It codes for CASSVDSRNTEAFF.

This clone came up once. In DNA, the CDR3 is TGCAGCGTGGGACTTGGCGGCACAGATACGCAGTATTTT. Its protein product is CSVGLGGTDTQYF. The gene calls are TRBV29-1 and TRBJ2-3; weak D call: TRBD2 (6 bases). CDR3 length equals 13 residues. V was cut by 6 bases and J by 1 base, with 11 bases left in between. Germline V CDR1 and CDR2: SQVTM, ANQGSEA.

V and J are TRBV6-1 and TRBJ2-7, with 8 bases identical to TRBD1. The length of the CDR3 is 13 residues. V lost 6 bases, J lost 3 bases, and 4 bases stayed unmatched. Germline-derived CDR1 and CDR2 are MNHNS and SASEGT. CDR3 sequence reads: CASSGQGHYEQYF. The DNA of the CDR3 is TGTGCCAGCAGCGGACAGGGACACTACGAGCAGTACTTC.

The chain joins TRBV5-1 to TRBJ2-7; D is uncertain. In germline, CDR1 is SGHRS, CDR2 YFSETQ. V gave up 4 bases and J gave up 4 bases, with 12 bases separating them. CDR3 size: 13 residues. CDR3 region: CASSDTGRYEQYF. Here the CDR3 DNA reads TGCGCCAGCAGCGACACCGGGCGGTACGAGCAGTACTTC.